The 28 T cell receptor delta chains given below trace back to one sample, sequenced in a study of Vδ1+ human thymocytes. The study's findings and limits: Thymic TRG and TRD repertoires appeared highly polyclonal.

The template was reverse-transcribed extracted RNA. Pooled V-gene forward primers with one constant-region reverse primer generated the CDR3 amplicons by multiplex PCR. TCRdb ran CATT on the multiplex PCR reads. The sample gives 45,000 to 75,000 delta-chain clones, over 12% of which show up once; approximately 0.4% is in the top ten. The antigens of these receptors remain unknown. What was sequenced was Vdelta1+ gamma-delta thymocytes from the thymus. The subset was: FACS-sorted CD3+ TCRalphabeta- TCRVdelta1+ TCRVdelta2- thymocytes. The receptors originated from a girl under two years old who had congenital heart surgery.

The rearrangement uses TRDV1 and TRDJ1; 8 bases match TRDD2. CDR3 length equals 24 residues. CDR1 and CDR2 (germline): TSWWSYY, QGS. The junction had 30 bases not matched to a gene; V was cut back by 3 bases and J by 0 bases. The CDR3 is CALGDAESRPRLPTCGTYTDKLIF. Here the CDR3 DNA reads TGTGCTCTTGGGGACGCGGAATCCAGACCCCGACTTCCTACTTGTGGGACGTACACCGATAAACTCATCTTT.

This clone was found a few times. An end of the junction differs from the germline gene, which may be a read error. The chain couples TRDV1 to TRDJ1; D perhaps matches TRDD3 (5 bases). The germline CDR1 and CDR2 sequences are TSWWSYY and QGS. The CDR3 consists of 19 residues. The CDR3 spells CALGEPFYGPGGRGDKLIF. The DNA of the CDR3 is TGCGCTCTTGGGGAACCCTTTTACGGCCCGGGTGGACGGGGGGATAAACTCATCTTT.

V usage is TRDV1 and J usage is TRDJ1; 9 nucleotides line up with TRDD3. Germline V CDR1 and CDR2: TSWWSYY, QGS. The CDR3 covers 21 residues. The junction had 22 bases not matched to a gene; V was cut back by 5 bases and J by 0 bases. CDR3 bases: TGTGCTCTTGGGACCCGAGGCCCCAAGGGTGCTGGGGGATCGTACACCGATAAACTCATCTTT. It translates to CALGTRGPKGAGGSYTDKLIF.

The chain links TRDV1 to TRDJ1, with D tentatively TRDD2 (6 bases). The length of the CDR3 is 20 residues. Germline V CDR1 and CDR2: TSWWSYY, QGS. V lost 3 bases and J 0 bases, leaving 26 bases between the germline ends. CDR3 sequence reads: CALGDSFPDWRTGYTDKLIF. The CDR3 region has the DNA TGTGCTCTTGGGGACTCCTTCCCCGACTGGAGGACGGGATACACCGATAAACTCATCTTT.

By sample share, this clone is medium-sized. The same CDR3 is also encoded by other DNA sequences in this sample. The rearrangement joins TRDV2 to TRDJ1, with D unresolved. CDR1 and CDR2 from the germline V gene are GEAIGNYY and EKD. CDR3 length: 12 residues. V was cut by 7 bases and J by 0 bases, with 8 bases left in between. CDR3 nucleotides: TGTGCCTGCGCTTATTACACCGATAAACTCATCTTT. It codes for CACAYYTDKLIF.

V usage is TRDV1 and J usage is TRDJ1; 9 bases are shared with TRDD2. Trimming cost V 0 bases and J 0 bases; bases outside gene matches: 17. Germline CDR1 reads TSWWSYY; CDR2 reads QGS. This CDR3 region has 21 residues. CDR3: CALGELLLPSYEGGDTDKLIF. CDR3 in DNA: TGTGCTCTTGGGGAACTACTCCTACCTTCCTACGAAGGAGGAGACACCGATAAACTCATCTTT.

This clone turned up a few times. An end of the junction does not agree with germline; a read error may underlie this. Other DNA sequences of this sample code for an identical CDR3. The V and J genes are TRDV2 and TRDJ1; D is ambiguous. The CDR3 has 15 amino acids. Germline-derived CDR1 and CDR2 are GEAIGNYY and EKD. CDR3 sequence reads: CACDTGWENDDKLIF. CDR3 DNA sequence: TGTGCCTGTGACACGGGTTGGGAAAATGACGATAAACTCATCTTC.

The chain joins TRDV1 to TRDJ1, with 10 nucleotides matching TRDD3. CDR3 length: 20 amino acids. CDR1 is TSWWSYY and CDR2 is QGS in the germline V gene. V was clipped by 7 bases and J by 8 bases; unmatched bases: 28. In DNA, the CDR3 is TGTGCTCTTGAGCCTAGGACCTACCAGACTCTGGGGGATATATCCCCCAAACTCATCTTT. Translated, it gives CALEPRTYQTLGDISPKLIF.

This clone was recorded a few times. This chain uses TRDV1 with TRDJ1, with 12 bases aligning to TRDD3. The germline V gene encodes CDR1 TSWWSYY and CDR2 QGS. V lost 3 bases, J lost 0 bases, and 23 bases stayed unmatched. The CDR3 loop spans 23 amino acids. The CDR3 DNA sequence: TGTGCTCTTGGGGAGAATCCAGCTCTGGGGGATACGCAGGCCTCGAAGTACACCGATAAACTCATCTTT. This encodes CALGENPALGDTQASKYTDKLIF.

This clone turned up a few times. V is TRDV1 and J is TRDJ1; 9 bases match TRDD3. The V and J ends lost 9 bases and 0 bases, in that order; junction bases with no gene match: 23. The CDR3 loop spans 20 amino acids. CDR1 TSWWSYY and CDR2 QGS come from the germline V gene. CDR3 nucleotides: TGTGCTCTGGAGGGGTTTGACTTAGGTCTACTGGGGGAGTACACCGATAAACTCATCTTT. It translates to CALEGFDLGLLGEYTDKLIF.

The chain carries TRDV1 and TRDJ1, with TRDD3 matching 8 bases. This CDR3 is built from 16 residues. CDR1 TSWWSYY and CDR2 QGS come from the germline V gene. Germline trimming cut 1 base from V and 0 bases from J; bases unmatched to any gene: 4. In nucleotides, the CDR3 is TGTGCTCTTGGGGAACGATCTGGGGGAAACACCGATAAACTCATCTTT. Translating it yields CALGERSGGNTDKLIF.

The chain is built from TRDV1 and TRDJ1; D tentatively fits TRDD2 or TRDD3 (6 bases each). This CDR3 is 20 amino acids long. In germline, CDR1 is TSWWSYY, CDR2 QGS. Trimming pared 1 base from V and 0 bases from J, leaving 24 bases between. This CDR3 is CALGERDAFLRGKYTDKLIF. In DNA, the CDR3 is TGTGCTCTTGGGGAACGCGACGCATTCCTAAGGGGGAAGTACACCGATAAACTCATCTTT.

The rearrangement joins TRDV1 to TRDJ1; TRDD3 matches at 7 bases. This CDR3 comprises 19 residues. V gave up 0 bases and J gave up 1 base; unmatched junction bases: 14. Germline V gene sequence: CDR1 TSWWSYY, CDR2 QGS. In DNA, the CDR3 is TGTGCTCTTGGGGAACTAGGGGCGGGGCTGGGGGGTTCCACCGATAAACTCATCTTT. Protein sequence: CALGELGAGLGGSTDKLIF.

This clone was counted only a few times. The V gene is TRDV1, the J gene TRDJ1, with D perhaps matching TRDD3 (5 bases). V was cut by 0 bases and J by 10 bases, with 24 bases left in between. The V gene's germline CDR1 is TSWWSYY and CDR2 QGS. The CDR3 is 17 amino acids. The CDR3 reads CALGELCGLQSGFLLIF. CDR3 in DNA: TGTGCTCTTGGGGAACTTTGTGGACTACAGTCGGGATTCTTACTCATCTTT.

The chain links TRDV1 to TRDJ1; 10 nucleotides align to TRDD3. This CDR3 region has 21 residues. The V gene end was trimmed by 2 bases and the J gene end by 0 bases; junction bases not matched to a gene: 18. From germline, CDR1 is TSWWSYY and CDR2 QGS. DNA of the CDR3: TGTGCTCTTGGGGAAAACCGTACTGGGGGATCCACATCCTTCCACACCGATAAACTCATCTTT. Translating gives CALGENRTGGSTSFHTDKLIF.

This clone turned up a few times. The chain recombines TRDV1 with TRDJ1; 12 bases match TRDD3. Unmatched junction bases numbered 13, after V lost 2 bases and J lost 0 bases. Germline V gene data show CDR1 as TSWWSYY and CDR2 as QGS. This CDR3 comprises 20 residues. The CDR3: CALGEFNRLGDTLYTDKLIF. The DNA for the CDR3 is TGTGCTCTTGGGGAATTTAACCGACTGGGGGATACCCTCTACACCGATAAACTCATCTTT.

This clone was counted between two and nine times. This chain joins TRDV1 and TRDJ1; TRDD3 agrees at 13 bases. This CDR3 region has 19 residues. Trimming removed 7 bases from V and 1 base from J; junction bases left unmatched: 15. Germline V gene data show CDR1 as TSWWSYY and CDR2 as QGS. The CDR3 loop is CALDSYGTGGYAGTDKLIF. CDR3 nucleotide sequence: TGTGCTCTTGACTCCTACGGTACTGGGGGATACGCGGGCACCGATAAACTCATCTTT.

The sample holds a few counts of this clone. This rearrangement joins TRDV1 to TRDJ1; maybe TRDD3 (6 bases). Germline V gene lookup returns CDR1 TSWWSYY and CDR2 QGS. V shed 2 bases and J shed 4 bases, with 26 bases lying between them. CDR3 length: 19 amino acids. As DNA, the CDR3 is TGTGCTCTTGGGGAAATAGAACAGATTGTACTGGGTGAGGTCGATAAACTCATCTTT. Protein product: CALGEIEQIVLGEVDKLIF.

The chain joins TRDV1 to TRDJ1; TRDD3 aligns across 8 bases. CDR1 is TSWWSYY, CDR2 QGS, per germline. The junction had 29 bases not matched to a gene; V was cut back by 2 bases and J by 0 bases. The CDR3 contains 24 residues. CDR3 region: CALGEGSYVRSGGQPKSHTDKLIF. The DNA of the CDR3 is TGTGCTCTTGGGGAAGGGTCCTACGTGCGTTCTGGGGGACAACCGAAATCCCACACCGATAAACTCATCTTT.

There are a few counts of this clone. The chain carries TRDV1 and TRDJ1; 9 bases are shared with TRDD3. After removal of 2 bases from V and 0 bases from J, the junction contained 22 bases not matched to a gene. The CDR3 has 22 amino acids. Germline V gene data show CDR1 as TSWWSYY and CDR2 as QGS. This CDR3 reads CALGETLLPVLGDPMYTDKLIF. For the CDR3, the DNA is TGTGCTCTTGGGGAAACCCTTCTACCCGTACTGGGGGACCCTATGTACACCGATAAACTCATCTTT.

The chain combines TRDV1 with TRDJ1; TRDD3 is a possible D gene (5 bases). Germline CDR1 is TSWWSYY and CDR2 is QGS. The ends were cut back, 3 bases at V and 1 base at J, with 33 bases in the middle. The length of the CDR3 is 22 residues. The CDR3 DNA reads TGTGCTCTTGGGGAGGGGCCTATAGGGGGCTATACTGGAGTTTATGGCACCGATAAACTCATCTTT. Amino acid sequence: CALGEGPIGGYTGVYGTDKLIF.

This clone was detected only a few times. The rearrangement joins TRDV1 to TRDJ1; no firm D call. From germline, CDR1 is TSWWSYY and CDR2 QGS. This CDR3 has 17 amino acids. V was trimmed by 2 bases and J by 0 bases, leaving 16 bases between them. This CDR3 reads CALGEKSRGWYTDKLIF. In nucleotides, the CDR3 is TGTGCTCTTGGGGAAAAGTCACGCGGGTGGTACACCGATAAACTCATCTTT.

The rearrangement links TRDV1 to TRDJ1; TRDD3 matches 8 bases. This CDR3 has 20 amino acids. J lost 0 bases, V lost 0 bases, and 15 bases had no gene match. The V gene's germline CDR1 is TSWWSYY and CDR2 QGS. The CDR3 spells CALGELTYQGDIGYTDKLIF. CDR3 nucleotide sequence: TGTGCTCTTGGGGAACTGACCTACCAGGGGGATATTGGGTACACCGATAAACTCATCTTT.

This clone was recorded a few times. One base away lies a much larger clone, so this may be a sequencing read error. This sequence joins TRDV2 and TRDJ2, with D unclear. This CDR3 contains 16 residues. Germline values: CDR1 GEAIGNYY, CDR2 EKD. V was shortened by 3 bases and J by 4 bases, with 17 bases between the two germline ends. The CDR3 here is CACDPISSDKTAQLFF. The CDR3 DNA reads as TGTGCCTGTGACCCTATCTCCTCGGACAAGACAGCACAACTCTTCTTT.

This clone was counted a few times. The chain links TRDV1 to TRDJ1; D gene ambiguous. The CDR3 is made up of 16 amino acids. The ends were cut back, 3 bases at V and 0 bases at J, with 14 bases in the middle. Germline CDR1 TSWWSYY, CDR2 QGS. The chain's CDR3 is CALGDPYTLNTDKLIF. CDR3 in DNA: TGTGCTCTTGGGGACCCTTATACCCTTAACACCGATAAACTCATCTTT.

This sequence joins TRDV1 and TRDJ1, with 8 bases that match TRDD3. V lost 0 bases and J lost 1; bases outside the gene matches: 25. CDR3 size: 23 residues. Germline loops: CDR1 TSWWSYY, CDR2 QGS. As DNA, the CDR3 is TGTGCTCTTGGGGAACTCTCCCAAGGCTGGGTCGTTCTGATGGGGGATGGCACCGATAAACTCATCTTT. Its translation is CALGELSQGWVVLMGDGTDKLIF.

This sequence joins TRDV1 and TRDJ1, with TRDD3 matching 9 bases. V lost 0 bases, J lost 0 bases, and 14 bases stayed unmatched. CDR1 is TSWWSYY and CDR2 is QGS in the germline V gene. The CDR3 sequence is 20 residues long. CDR3 loop: CALGELLRVLGDSYTDKLIF. The CDR3 coding sequence is TGTGCTCTTGGGGAACTCCTCCGGGTACTGGGGGACTCGTACACCGATAAACTCATCTTT.

This chain links TRDV1 with TRDJ1; D is ambiguous. Germline CDR1 and CDR2: TSWWSYY and QGS. V lost 2 bases and J lost 0, with 10 bases in between. The CDR3 covers 15 residues. The CDR3 bases are TGTGCTCTTGGGGAAGGAAGGAAGTACACCGATAAACTCATCTTT. As protein: CALGEGRKYTDKLIF.